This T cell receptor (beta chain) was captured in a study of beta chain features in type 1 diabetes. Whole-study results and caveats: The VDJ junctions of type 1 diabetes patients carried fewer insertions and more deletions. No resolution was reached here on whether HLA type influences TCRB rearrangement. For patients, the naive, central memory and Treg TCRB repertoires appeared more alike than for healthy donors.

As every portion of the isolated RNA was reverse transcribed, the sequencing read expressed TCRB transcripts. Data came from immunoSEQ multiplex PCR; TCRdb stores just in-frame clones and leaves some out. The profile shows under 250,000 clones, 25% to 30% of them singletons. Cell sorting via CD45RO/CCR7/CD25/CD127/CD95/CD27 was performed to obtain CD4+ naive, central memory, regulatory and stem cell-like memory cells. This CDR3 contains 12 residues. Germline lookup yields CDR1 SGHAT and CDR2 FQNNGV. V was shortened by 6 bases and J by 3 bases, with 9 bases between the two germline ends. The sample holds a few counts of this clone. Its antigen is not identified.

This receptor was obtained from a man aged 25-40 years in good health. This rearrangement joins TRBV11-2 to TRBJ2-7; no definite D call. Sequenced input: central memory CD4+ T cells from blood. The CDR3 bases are TGTGCCAGCAGTCAAGGATACTACGAGCAGTACTTC. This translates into CASSQGYYEQYF.